Presented here are 6 T cell receptor beta chains from one specimen sequenced in a study of T-cell memory formation after mild COVID-19. Using its own MiXCR run on the 5' RACE reads, TCRdb lists one record per CDR3 protein. This sample carries about 340,000 distinct CDR3 sequences, less than 20% of them seen once, and the ten largest clones take about a fifth. The specimen was PBMCs or a T cell subset sorted from them (not recorded which). The receptors originated from a man between 18 and 29 years old who had mild COVID-19 (a few samples of this study predate the infection). Cell type and time point are not known.

This clonotype was seen repeatedly, ten times or more. The chain is built from TRBV7-3 and TRBJ2-1, with D unclear. This CDR3 spans 11 amino acids. The V and J ends lost 2 bases and 8 bases respectively, with 4 bases between them. From germline, CDR1 is SGHTA and CDR2 FQGTGA. The CDR3 sequence: CASSLDDEQFF. In DNA, the CDR3 is TGTGCCAGCAGCTTAGACGATGAGCAGTTCTTC.

The chain is built from TRBV4-2 and TRBJ1-4, with 7 bases lining up with TRBD1. V was clipped by 3 bases and J by 5 bases; unmatched bases: 9. The length of the CDR3 is 16 residues. The germline V gene has CDR1 LGHNA and CDR2 YNFKEQ. This CDR3 reads CASSHGTGQQNEKLFF. In nucleotides, the CDR3 is TGTGCCAGCAGCCACGGGACGGGACAGCAAAATGAAAAACTGTTTTTT.

This clonotype was observed a handful of times. This sequence joins TRBV5-1 and TRBJ2-7; TRBD1 agrees at 9 bases. With V trimmed by 3 bases and J by 6 bases, 7 bases remained unmatched. Germline CDR1 and CDR2: SGHRS and YFSETQ. CDR3 length equals 14 residues. CDR3 in amino acids: CASSSPGQGGEQYF. CDR3 bases: TGCGCCAGCAGCTCACCGGGACAGGGCGGCGAGCAGTACTTC.

This clonotype was counted a few times. The chain uses TRBV28 and TRBJ2-5; no firm D call. V was pared by 1 base and J by 1 base, with 7 bases between. In germline, CDR1 is MDHEN, CDR2 SYDVKM. The CDR3 extends over 14 amino acids. The CDR3 is CASSLSHPQETQYF. The CDR3 nucleotides read TGTGCCAGCAGTTTATCGCATCCCCAAGAGACCCAGTACTTC.

A few counts support this clonotype. The chain uses TRBV10-1 and TRBJ2-2; no firm D call. CDR1 WNHNN and CDR2 SYGVQD come from the germline V gene (reference sequence). The CDR3 loop spans 13 amino acids. V lost 1 base, J lost 4 bases, and 4 bases lay in between. The CDR3 loop is CASSEWGTGELFF. The CDR3 DNA follows: TGCGCCAGCAGTGAGTGGGGCACCGGGGAGCTGTTTTTT.

This clonotype showed up just a few times. The chain has TRBV5-8 and TRBJ1-1; 9 bases agree with TRBD1. Germline V gives CDR1 SGHTS, CDR2 YDEGEE. V dropped 4 bases and J dropped 9; count of bases not matched to a gene: 7. The CDR3 extends over 13 amino acids. In DNA, the CDR3 is TGTGCCAGCAGCCGACCGGGGACAGGGAAAGCTTTCTTT. Its translation is CASSRPGTGKAFF.